The clone carrying this T cell receptor beta chain was seen a handful of times. This entry comes from a study of somatic mutations in cytotoxic T cells in rheumatoid arthritis. CDR3 size: 16 residues. The V and J ends lost 4 bases and 3 bases, in that order; junction bases with no gene match: 13. CDR1 and CDR2 from the germline V gene are SQVTM and ANQGSEA. Produced via immunoSEQ multiplex PCR; TCRdb's table is partial and in-frame only. This sample yields 3,000 or so clones, of which 70% to 90% are seen a single time; 25% to 35% belongs to the top ten. This TCR was recovered from an older woman with rheumatoid arthritis. The chain couples TRBV29-1 to TRBJ2-7, with 9 nucleotides matching TRBD2. The sequenced material came from CD8+ T cells sorted from blood. CDR3 in amino acids: CSVVSSGAPIRYEQYF. CDR3 nucleotide sequence: TGCAGCGTTGTCTCTAGCGGGGCCCCTATCCGCTACGAGCAGTACTTC.